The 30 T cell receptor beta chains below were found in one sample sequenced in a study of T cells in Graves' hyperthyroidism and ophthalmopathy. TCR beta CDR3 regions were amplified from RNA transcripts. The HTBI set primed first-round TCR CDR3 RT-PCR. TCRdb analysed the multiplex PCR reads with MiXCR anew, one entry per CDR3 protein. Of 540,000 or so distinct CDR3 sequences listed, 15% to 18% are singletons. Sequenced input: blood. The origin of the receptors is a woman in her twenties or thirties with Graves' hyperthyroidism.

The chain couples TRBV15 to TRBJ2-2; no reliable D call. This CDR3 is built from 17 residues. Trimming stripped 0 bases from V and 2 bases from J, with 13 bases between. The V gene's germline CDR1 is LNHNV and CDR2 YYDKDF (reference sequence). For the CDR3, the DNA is TGTGCCACCAGCAGAGATGCCCGTGCCAGCAACACCGGGGAGCTGTTTTTT. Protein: CATSRDARASNTGELFF.

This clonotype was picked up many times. CDR3 nucleotides: TGCAGTGCTAGAGTTGTCTGGGACACTGAAGCTTTCTTT. It translates to CSARVVWDTEAFF. This rearrangement joins TRBV20-1 to TRBJ1-1, with D unclear. V was cut by 1 base and J by 3 bases, with 9 bases left in between. The CDR3 sequence is 13 residues long. Germline V gene sequence: CDR1 DFQATT, CDR2 SNEGSKA (reference sequence).

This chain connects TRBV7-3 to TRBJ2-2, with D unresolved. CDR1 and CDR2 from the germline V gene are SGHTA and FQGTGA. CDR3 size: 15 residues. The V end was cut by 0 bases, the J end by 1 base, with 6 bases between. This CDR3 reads CASSLTGRNTGELFF. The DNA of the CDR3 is TGTGCCAGCAGCTTAACTGGGCGGAACACCGGGGAGCTGTTTTTT.

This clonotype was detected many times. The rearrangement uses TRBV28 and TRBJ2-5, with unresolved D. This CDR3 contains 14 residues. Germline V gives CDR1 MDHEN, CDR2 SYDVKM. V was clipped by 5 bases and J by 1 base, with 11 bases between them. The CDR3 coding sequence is TGTGCCAGCAGTCTCGGGCCGATCCAAGAGACCCAGTACTTC. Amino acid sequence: CASSLGPIQETQYF.

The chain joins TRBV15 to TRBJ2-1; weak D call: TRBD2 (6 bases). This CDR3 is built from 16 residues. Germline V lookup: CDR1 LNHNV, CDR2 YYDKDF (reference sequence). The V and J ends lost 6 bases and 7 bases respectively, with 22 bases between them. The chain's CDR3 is CATRPTPGLSWNEQFF. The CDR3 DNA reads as TGTGCCACCAGACCCACACCGGGACTTAGTTGGAATGAGCAGTTCTTC.

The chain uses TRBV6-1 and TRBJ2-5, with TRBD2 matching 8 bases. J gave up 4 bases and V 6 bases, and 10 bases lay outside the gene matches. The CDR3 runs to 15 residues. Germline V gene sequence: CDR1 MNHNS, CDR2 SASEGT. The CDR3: CASSLGLVGTETQYF. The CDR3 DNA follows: TGTGCCAGCAGCTTGGGACTAGTGGGAACAGAGACCCAGTACTTC.

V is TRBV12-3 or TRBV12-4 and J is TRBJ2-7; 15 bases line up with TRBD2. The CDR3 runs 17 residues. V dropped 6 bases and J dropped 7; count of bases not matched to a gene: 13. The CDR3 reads CASSPGTSGRSYLEQYF. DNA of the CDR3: TGTGCCAGCAGCCCCGGGACTAGCGGGAGGTCCTACTTGGAGCAGTACTTC.

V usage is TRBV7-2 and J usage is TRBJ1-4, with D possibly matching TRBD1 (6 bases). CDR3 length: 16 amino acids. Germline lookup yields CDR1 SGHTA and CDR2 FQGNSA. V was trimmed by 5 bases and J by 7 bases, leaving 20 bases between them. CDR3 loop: CASSPQVGGGGEKLFF. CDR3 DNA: TGTGCCAGCAGCCCCCAAGTGGGGGGCGGGGGTGAAAAACTGTTTTTT.

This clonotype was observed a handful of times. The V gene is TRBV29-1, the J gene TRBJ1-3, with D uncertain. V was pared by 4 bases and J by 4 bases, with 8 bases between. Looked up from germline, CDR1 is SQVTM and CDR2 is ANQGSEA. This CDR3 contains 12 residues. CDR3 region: CSVADGGNTIYF. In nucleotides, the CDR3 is TGCAGCGTTGCTGACGGAGGAAACACCATATATTTT.

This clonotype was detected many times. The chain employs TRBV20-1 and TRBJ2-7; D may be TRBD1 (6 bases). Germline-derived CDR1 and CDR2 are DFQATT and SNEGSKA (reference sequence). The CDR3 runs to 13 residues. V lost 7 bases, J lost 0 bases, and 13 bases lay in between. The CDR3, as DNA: TGCAGTGTCGGCGGACAGATCTCCTACGAGCAGTACTTC. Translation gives CSVGGQISYEQYF.

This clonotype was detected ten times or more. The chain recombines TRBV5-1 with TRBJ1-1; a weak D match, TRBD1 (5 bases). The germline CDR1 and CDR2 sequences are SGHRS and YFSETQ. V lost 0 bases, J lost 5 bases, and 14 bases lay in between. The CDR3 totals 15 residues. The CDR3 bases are TGCGCCAGCAGCTTGGTTTATGTCGGGGGGACTGAAGCTTTCTTT. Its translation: CASSLVYVGGTEAFF.

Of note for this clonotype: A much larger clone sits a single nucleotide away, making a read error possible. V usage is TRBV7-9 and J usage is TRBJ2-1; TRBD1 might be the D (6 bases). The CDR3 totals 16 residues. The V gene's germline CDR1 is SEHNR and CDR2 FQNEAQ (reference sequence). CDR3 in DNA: TGTGCCAGCAGCTCCGCAGGGGTGGTCACTACAAATGAGCGGTTCTTC. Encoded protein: CASSSAGVVTTNERFF.

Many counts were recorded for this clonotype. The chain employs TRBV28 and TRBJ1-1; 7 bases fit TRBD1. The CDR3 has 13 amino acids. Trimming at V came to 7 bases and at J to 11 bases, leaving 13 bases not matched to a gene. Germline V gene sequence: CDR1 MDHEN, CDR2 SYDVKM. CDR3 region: CASKEDRVGEAFF. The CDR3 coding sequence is TGTGCCAGCAAAGAAGACAGGGTAGGCGAGGCTTTCTTT. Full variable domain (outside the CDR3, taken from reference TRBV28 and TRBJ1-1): DVKVTQSSRYLVKRTGEKVFLECVQDMDHENMFWYRQDPGLGLRLIYFSYDVKMKEKGDIPEGYSVSREKKERFSLILESASTNQTSMYLCASKEDRVGEAFFGQGTRLTVV.

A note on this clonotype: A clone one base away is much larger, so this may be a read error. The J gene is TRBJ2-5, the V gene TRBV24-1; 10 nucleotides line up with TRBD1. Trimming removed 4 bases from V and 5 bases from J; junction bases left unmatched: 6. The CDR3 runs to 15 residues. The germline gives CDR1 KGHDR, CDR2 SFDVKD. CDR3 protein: CATSDLGQGTETQYF. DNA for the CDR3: TGTGCCACCAGTGACTTGGGACAGGGGACGGAGACCCAGTACTTC.

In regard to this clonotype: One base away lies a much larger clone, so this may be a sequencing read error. The CDR3 is CASSEGDTGEAFF. DNA of the CDR3: TGTGCCAGCAGTGAAGGAGACACGGGAGAAGCTTTCTTT. The gene calls are TRBV6-1 and TRBJ1-1; D gene uncertain. The germline V gene has CDR1 MNHNS and CDR2 SASEGT. The CDR3 runs 13 residues. V was cut by 1 base and J by 8 bases, with 11 bases left in between.

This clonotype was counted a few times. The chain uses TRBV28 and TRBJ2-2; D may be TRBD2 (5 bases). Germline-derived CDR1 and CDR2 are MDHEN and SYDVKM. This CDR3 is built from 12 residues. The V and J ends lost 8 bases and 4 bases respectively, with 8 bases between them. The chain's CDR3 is CASGGSTGELFF. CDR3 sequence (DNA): TGTGCCAGCGGAGGATCCACCGGGGAGCTGTTTTTT.

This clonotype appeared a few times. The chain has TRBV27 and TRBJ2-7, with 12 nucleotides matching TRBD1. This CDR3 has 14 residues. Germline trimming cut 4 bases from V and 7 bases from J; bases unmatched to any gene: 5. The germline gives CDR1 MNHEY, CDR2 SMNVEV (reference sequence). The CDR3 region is CASSWDRGPGEQYF. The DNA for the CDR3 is TGTGCCAGCAGTTGGGACAGGGGGCCGGGGGAGCAGTACTTC.

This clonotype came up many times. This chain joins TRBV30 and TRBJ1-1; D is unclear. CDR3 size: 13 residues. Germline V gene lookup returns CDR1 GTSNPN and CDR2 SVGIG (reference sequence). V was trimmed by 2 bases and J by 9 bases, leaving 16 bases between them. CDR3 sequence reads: CAWSPKAHHQAFF. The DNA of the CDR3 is TGTGCCTGGAGTCCAAAGGCCCACCACCAAGCTTTCTTT.

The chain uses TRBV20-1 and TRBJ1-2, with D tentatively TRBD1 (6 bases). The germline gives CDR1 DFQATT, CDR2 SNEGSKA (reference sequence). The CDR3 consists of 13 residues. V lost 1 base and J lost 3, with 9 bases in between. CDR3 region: CSARVWTDYGYTF. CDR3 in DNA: TGCAGTGCTAGAGTTTGGACAGACTATGGCTACACCTTC.

The CDR3 sequence is CASRGTSGNEQFF. The CDR3 DNA follows: TGTGCCAGCAGGGGGACTAGCGGTAATGAGCAGTTCTTC. The chain employs TRBV2 and TRBJ2-1; 11 nucleotides agree with TRBD2. This CDR3 contains 13 residues. CDR1 and CDR2 from the germline V gene are SNHLY and FYNNEI. Trimming removed 6 bases from V and 7 bases from J; junction bases left unmatched: 2. Together with reference TRBV2 and TRBJ2-1, the CDR3 gives the full variable domain: EPEVTQTPSHQVTQMGQEVILRCVPISNHLYFYWYRQILGQKVEFLVSFYNNEISEKSEIFDDQFSVERPDGSNFTLKIRSTKLEDSAMYFCASRGTSGNEQFFGPGTRLTVL.

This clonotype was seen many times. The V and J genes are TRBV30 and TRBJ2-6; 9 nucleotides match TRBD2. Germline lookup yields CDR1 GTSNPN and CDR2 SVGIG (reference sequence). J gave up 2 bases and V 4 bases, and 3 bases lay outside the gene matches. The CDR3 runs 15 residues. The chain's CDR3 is CAWKVAGAGANVLTF. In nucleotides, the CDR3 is TGTGCCTGGAAGGTAGCGGGAGCTGGGGCCAACGTCCTGACTTTC.

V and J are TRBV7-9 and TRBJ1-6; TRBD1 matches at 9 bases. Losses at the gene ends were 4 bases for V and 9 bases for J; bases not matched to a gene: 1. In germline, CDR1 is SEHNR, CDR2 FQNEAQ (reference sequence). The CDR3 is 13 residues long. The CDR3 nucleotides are TGTGCCAGCAGCTCGACAGGGGGTTCACCCCTCCACTTT. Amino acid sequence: CASSSTGGSPLHF.

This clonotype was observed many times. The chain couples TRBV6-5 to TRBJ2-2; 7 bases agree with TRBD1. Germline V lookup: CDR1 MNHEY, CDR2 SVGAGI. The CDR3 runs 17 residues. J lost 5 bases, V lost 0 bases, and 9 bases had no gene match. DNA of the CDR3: TGTGCCAGCAGTTACTCCAGGGGGTTAGATCTGACCGGGGAGCTGTTTTTT. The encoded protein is CASSYSRGLDLTGELFF.

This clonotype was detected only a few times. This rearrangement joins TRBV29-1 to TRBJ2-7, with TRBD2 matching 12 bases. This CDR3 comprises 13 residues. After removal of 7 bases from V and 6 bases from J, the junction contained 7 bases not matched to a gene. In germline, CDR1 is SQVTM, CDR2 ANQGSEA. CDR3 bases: TGCAGCGCAAGGACTAGCGGGGTGCCCGAGCAGTACTTC. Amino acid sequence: CSARTSGVPEQYF.

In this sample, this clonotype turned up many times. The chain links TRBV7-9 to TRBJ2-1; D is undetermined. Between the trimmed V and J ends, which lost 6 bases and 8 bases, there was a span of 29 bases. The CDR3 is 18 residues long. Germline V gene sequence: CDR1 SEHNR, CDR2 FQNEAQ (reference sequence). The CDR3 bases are TGTGCCAGCAGACCCGATCCCTTCGTAGCCGAATATGTCGATGAGCAGTTCTTC. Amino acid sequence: CASRPDPFVAEYVDEQFF.

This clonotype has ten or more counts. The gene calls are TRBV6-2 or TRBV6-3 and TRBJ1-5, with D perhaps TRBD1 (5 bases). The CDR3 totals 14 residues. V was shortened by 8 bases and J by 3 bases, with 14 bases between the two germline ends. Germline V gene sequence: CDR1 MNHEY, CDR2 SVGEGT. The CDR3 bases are TGTGCCAGCCGGGCCCTGGGGGACAATCAGCCCCAGCATTTT. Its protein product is CASRALGDNQPQHF.

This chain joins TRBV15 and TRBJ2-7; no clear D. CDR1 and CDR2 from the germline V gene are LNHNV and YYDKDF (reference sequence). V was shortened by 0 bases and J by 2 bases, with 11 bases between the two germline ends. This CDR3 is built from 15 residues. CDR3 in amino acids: CATSRDETATYEQYF. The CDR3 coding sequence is TGTGCCACCAGCAGAGACGAGACTGCAACCTACGAGCAGTACTTC.

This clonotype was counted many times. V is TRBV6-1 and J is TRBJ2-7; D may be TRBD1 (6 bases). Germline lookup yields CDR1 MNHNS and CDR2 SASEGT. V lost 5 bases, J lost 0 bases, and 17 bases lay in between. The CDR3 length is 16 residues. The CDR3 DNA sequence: TGTGCCAGCAGTTACAGGCGGACAGCGAACTCCTACGAGCAGTACTTC. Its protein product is CASSYRRTANSYEQYF.

CDR3 sequence (DNA): TGTGCCAGCAGCTTAGGGGACAGAGCTAGCACAGATACGCAGTATTTT. It translates to CASSLGDRASTDTQYF. This rearrangement joins TRBV7-2 to TRBJ2-3, with 7 positions matching TRBD1. The V segment lost 1 base and the J segment 0 bases; nucleotides outside the gene matches: 4. CDR3 size: 16 residues. Germline CDR1 and CDR2: SGHTA and FQGNSA.

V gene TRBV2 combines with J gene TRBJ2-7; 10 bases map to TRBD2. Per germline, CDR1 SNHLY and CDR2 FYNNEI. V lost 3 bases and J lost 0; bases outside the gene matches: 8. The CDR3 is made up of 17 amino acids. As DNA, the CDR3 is TGTGCCAGCAGTGATGGAGCGGGAGGGCTCAGCTCCTACGAGCAGTACTTC. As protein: CASSDGAGGLSSYEQYF.